This T cell receptor beta chain was sequenced in a study of blood T cell repertoires in COVID-19. In the study's own analysis: Researchers report that nucleated cell counts were estimated from reference gene primer amplification. TCRdb's table, derived via immunoSEQ multiplex PCR, lists solely in-frame clones and lacks some. That table supplies the V and J calls and clone size; D and trimming were determined from the DNA. The sample records some 170,000 clones, roughly 85% being singletons. This study enrolled people aged about 18 to 90 from 20 to 25 US geographic areas. The recovered donors of Cohort 3 showed two negative PCRs, clearance, or symptom resolution. The V gene's germline CDR1 is SGHDN and CDR2 FVKESK. The germline V and J ends were trimmed by 3 bases and 2 bases, with 16 bases remaining between them. The length of the CDR3 is 16 residues.

V is TRBV14 and J is TRBJ1-2, with D tentatively TRBD1 (5 bases). The receptor was derived from a man aged 40-49 years who had recovered from COVID-19. Sequencing was carried out using PBMCs or T cells enriched from blood (not recorded which). Here the CDR3 DNA reads TGTGCCAGCAGCCAGAACAAAGGGGCAAGGAACTATGGCTACACCTTC. As protein: CASSQNKGARNYGYTF.